A single sample is the source of the 12 T cell receptor beta chains below, sequenced in a study of blood T cell repertoires in COVID-19. Measured with immunoSEQ multiplex PCR; TCRdb has only the in-frame clones, and not every one. The data hold approximately 200,000 clones, with just under 90% observed a single time. The sample comprised PBMCs or T cells enriched from blood (not recorded which). These receptor sequences come from a man aged 30-40 years who had recovered from COVID-19.

The chain joins TRBV27 to TRBJ1-5, with D tentatively TRBD1 (5 bases). CDR1 MNHEY and CDR2 SMNVEV come from the germline V gene (reference sequence). Trimming removed 6 bases from V and 4 bases from J, with 10 bases in between. CDR3 length: 13 amino acids. CDR3 DNA sequence: TGTGCCAGCAGGGCAGGGAAGAATCAGCCCCAGCATTTT. It codes for CASRAGKNQPQHF.

This CDR3 reads CASSLGVATNEKLFF. In DNA, the CDR3 is TGTGCCAGCAGTTTGGGCGTTGCAACTAATGAAAAACTGTTTTTT. The chain has TRBV28 and TRBJ1-4, with no clear D. Trimming took off 3 bases at V and 0 bases at J, with 8 bases between the two ends. The germline V gene encodes CDR1 MDHEN and CDR2 SYDVKM. This CDR3 is built from 15 residues. Supplemented by reference TRBV28 and TRBJ1-4, the full variable domain reads DVKVTQSSRYLVKRTGEKVFLECVQDMDHENMFWYRQDPGLGLRLIYFSYDVKMKEKGDIPEGYSVSREKKERFSLILESASTNQTSMYLCASSLGVATNEKLFFGSGTQLSVL.

The chain recombines TRBV3-1 (or the pseudogene TRBV3-2) with TRBJ1-5; D uncertain. This CDR3 region has 15 residues. Trimming removed 0 bases at V and 6 bases at J, with 12 bases between. Germline assignment: CDR1 LGHDT and CDR2 YNNKEL (reference sequence). Here the CDR3 DNA reads TGTGCCAGCAGCCAAGATCGGGGAGGCGGTCAGCCCCAGCATTTT. This encodes CASSQDRGGGQPQHF.

V gene TRBV28 combines with J gene TRBJ2-2; D might be TRBD1 (6 bases). V was pared by 6 bases and J by 6 bases, with 11 bases between. The CDR3 is 13 residues long. CDR1 is MDHEN and CDR2 is SYDVKM in the germline V gene. DNA for the CDR3: TGTGCCAGCAGATGGGGGCGAGCCGGGGAGCTGTTTTTT. Amino acids: CASRWGRAGELFF.

There are a few counts of this clone. The chain is built from TRBV4-1 and TRBJ2-6; TRBD2 agrees at 9 bases. Germline lookup yields CDR1 MGHRA and CDR2 YSYEKL. With V trimmed by 1 base and J by 0 bases, 4 bases remained unmatched. CDR3 size: 18 residues. The CDR3 DNA reads as TGCGCCAGCAGCCAAGGACTAGCGGAGCACTCTGGGGCCAACGTCCTGACTTTC. Amino acids: CASSQGLAEHSGANVLTF.

The rearrangement links TRBV6-5 to TRBJ1-6; weak D call: TRBD1 (6 bases). This CDR3 has 15 amino acids. The ends were cut back, 0 bases at V and 10 bases at J, with 13 bases in the middle. Germline loops: CDR1 MNHEY, CDR2 SVGAGI. The CDR3 loop reads CASSYSMGAKSPLHF. CDR3 DNA: TGTGCCAGCAGTTACTCGATGGGGGCCAAGTCACCCCTCCACTTT.

The rearrangement joins TRBV7-2 to TRBJ1-3, with TRBD1 matching 7 bases. The CDR3 loop spans 15 amino acids. The trim removed 5 bases at V and 1 base at J, leaving 5 bases unmatched. CDR1 is SGHTA and CDR2 is FQGNSA in the germline V gene. The CDR3 sequence: CASSLQQGSGNTIYF. CDR3 nucleotide sequence: TGTGCCAGCAGCCTACAACAGGGGTCTGGAAACACCATATATTTT.

This chain connects TRBV4-3 to TRBJ2-2, with 9 bases aligning to TRBD2. The CDR3 loop spans 18 amino acids. Germline V gives CDR1 LGHNA, CDR2 YSLEER. J lost 7 bases, V lost 4 bases, and 16 bases had no gene match. CDR3 DNA: TGCGCCAGCAGCCGAGTAGTCCTAGCGGGGACCAATAACGGGGAGCTGTTTTTT. Its protein is CASSRVVLAGTNNGELFF.

The rearrangement joins TRBV6-2 or TRBV6-3 to TRBJ2-5, with D perhaps matching TRBD2 (5 bases). Germline V CDR1 and CDR2: MNHEY, SVGEGT. This CDR3 region has 16 residues. V lost 5 bases and J lost 0, with 16 bases in between. The CDR3 region is CASSTPGRGYQETQYF. The DNA for the CDR3 is TGTGCCAGCAGTACCCCGGGCAGAGGGTACCAAGAGACCCAGTACTTC.

This clone has a single count. The chain carries TRBV20-1 and TRBJ1-2; D not certain. Between the trimmed V and J ends, which lost 3 bases and 5 bases, there was a span of 19 bases. Germline CDR1 is DFQATT and CDR2 is SNEGSKA (reference sequence). This CDR3 has 15 amino acids. In DNA, the CDR3 is TGCAGTGCTAGTTCTCGGGGTGGCATGGATTATGGCTACACCTTC. This sequence encodes CSASSRGGMDYGYTF.

The sample holds one count of this clone. V is TRBV6-5 and J is TRBJ2-7; 7 bases map to TRBD2. Losses at the gene ends were 5 bases for V and 0 bases for J; bases not matched to a gene: 7. Looked up from germline, CDR1 is MNHEY and CDR2 is SVGAGI. The CDR3 is 15 residues long. Here the CDR3 DNA reads TGTGCCAGCAGTCTCATAGCGGGCCCCTCCTACGAGCAGTACTTC. This gives the protein CASSLIAGPSYEQYF.

V is TRBV12-2 and J is TRBJ1-2; the table assigns TRBD1, which was not confirmed against the DNA. TRBV12-2 is listed as a pseudogene. CDR3 length equals 15 residues. The CDR3 nucleotides are TGTGCAAGTCGCTTTAGGGGACAGAGGGTCTATGGCTACACCTTC. Residues: CASRFRGQRVYGYTF.